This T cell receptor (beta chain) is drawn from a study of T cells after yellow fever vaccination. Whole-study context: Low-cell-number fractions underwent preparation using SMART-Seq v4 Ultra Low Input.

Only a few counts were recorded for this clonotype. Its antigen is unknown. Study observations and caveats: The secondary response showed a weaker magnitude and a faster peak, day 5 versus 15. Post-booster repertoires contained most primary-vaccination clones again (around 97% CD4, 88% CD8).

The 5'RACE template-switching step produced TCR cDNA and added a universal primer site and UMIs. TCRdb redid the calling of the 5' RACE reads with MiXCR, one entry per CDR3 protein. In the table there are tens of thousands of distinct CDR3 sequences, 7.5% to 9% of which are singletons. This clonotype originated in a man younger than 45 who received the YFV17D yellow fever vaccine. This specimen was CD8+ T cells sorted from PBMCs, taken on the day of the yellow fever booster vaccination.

As DNA, the CDR3 is TGTGCCAGCAGCTCCACAGGGGGGGATGCAGATACGCAGTATTTT. Encoded protein: CASSSTGGDADTQYF. J is TRBJ2-3 and V is TRBV7-9; maybe TRBD1 (8 bases). Germline CDR1 is SEHNR and CDR2 is FQNEAQ (reference sequence). This CDR3 comprises 15 residues. V lost 4 bases, J lost 4 bases, and 15 bases lay in between.